Following are 13 T cell receptor beta chains from one sample sequenced in a study of cytomegalovirus exposure and HLA in healthy donors. The table came from immunoSEQ multiplex PCR; TCRdb's copy has only in-frame clones and leaves some out. This table holds about 240,000 clones, 70% to 90% found once. Sequencing input: PBMCs. Every receptor here comes from a woman younger than 45 in good health and CMV-seropositive.

This chain uses TRBV30 with TRBJ1-2; maybe TRBD1 (5 bases). The V and J ends lost 7 bases and 8 bases respectively, with 11 bases between them. This CDR3 contains 10 residues. Germline CDR1 and CDR2: GTSNPN and SVGIG (reference sequence). The CDR3 region is CASRRGGYTF. DNA of the CDR3: TGTGCCTCACGCCGGGGGGGCTACACCTTC.

This chain connects TRBV11-3 to TRBJ1-2, with 8 bases matching TRBD1. The CDR3 consists of 13 residues. V shed 5 bases and J 4 bases; nucleotides not matched to a gene: 3. Germline V gene sequence: CDR1 SGHNT, CDR2 YENEEA. CDR3 DNA: TGTGCCAGCAGCCCCGGGACAGGCTATGGCTACACCTTC. It codes for CASSPGTGYGYTF. Full variable domain (missing parts from reference TRBV11-3 and TRBJ1-2): EAGVVQSPRYKIIEKKQPVAFWCNPISGHNTLYWYLQNLGQGPELLIRYENEEAVDDSQLPKDRFSAERLKGVDSTLKIQPAELGDSAVYLCASSPGTGYGYTFGSGTRLTVV.

The rearrangement joins TRBV28 to TRBJ1-4; the match to TRBD1 covers 7 bases. The ends lost 2 bases at V and 4 bases at J; junction bases unmatched: 13. The CDR3 length is 18 residues. The germline V gene encodes CDR1 MDHEN and CDR2 SYDVKM. The CDR3 sequence is CASSLIGRRRGHNEKLFF. The CDR3, as DNA: TGTGCCAGCAGTTTAATCGGACGCCGAAGGGGGCATAATGAAAAACTGTTTTTT.

The gene calls are TRBV13 and TRBJ1-3; unclear D gene. The CDR3 runs to 13 residues. Germline loops: CDR1 PRHDT, CDR2 FYEKMQ (reference sequence). The V and J ends lost 6 bases and 0 bases respectively, with 6 bases between them. The CDR3 sequence is CASRAPSGNTIYF. The CDR3 DNA follows: TGTGCCAGCAGGGCTCCCTCTGGAAACACCATATATTTT.

V is TRBV7-8 and J is TRBJ2-6; TRBD2 matches at 11 bases. CDR1 is SGHVS, CDR2 FQNEAQ, per germline. This CDR3 comprises 18 residues. The trim removed 1 base at V and 0 bases at J, leaving 2 bases unmatched. CDR3 nucleotides: TGTGCCAGCAGCTTAGACACTAGCGGGGGCTCTGGGGCCAACGTCCTGACTTTC. Protein sequence: CASSLDTSGGSGANVLTF.

This rearrangement joins TRBV27 to TRBJ1-3; 7 bases are a match to TRBD1. Unmatched junction bases numbered 3, after V lost 5 bases and J lost 2 bases. Germline V CDR1 and CDR2: MNHEY, SMNVEV (reference sequence). CDR3 length equals 14 residues. In DNA form, the CDR3 reads TGTGCCAGCAGTGTCACAGGGGCTGGAAACACCATATATTTT. Residues: CASSVTGAGNTIYF.

This clone turned up a few times. DNA of the CDR3: TGTGCCAGCAGTTTAGGCGAGGGCAATCAGCCCCAGCATTTT. Its protein is CASSLGEGNQPQHF. The chain couples TRBV28 to TRBJ1-5; D call uncertain. V lost 2 bases and J lost 2, with 7 bases in between. The length of the CDR3 is 14 residues. Germline CDR1 and CDR2: MDHEN and SYDVKM.

The chain is built from TRBV27 and TRBJ1-4; 7 bases fit TRBD1. There are 14 residues in the CDR3. V dropped 3 bases and J dropped 7; count of bases not matched to a gene: 5. In germline, CDR1 is MNHEY, CDR2 SMNVEV (reference sequence). The CDR3 reads CASSFSQGSEKLFF. CDR3 coding DNA: TGTGCCAGCAGTTTTTCACAGGGGTCTGAAAAACTGTTTTTT.

As for this clone: Relative to the germline gene, one junction end is altered; a read error may explain this. The chain has TRBV5-4 and TRBJ2-5; tentative D call: TRBD1 (5 bases). There are 12 residues in the CDR3. The germline CDR1 and CDR2 sequences are SGHNT and YYREEE (reference sequence). The CDR3 nucleotides are TGTGCCAGCAGCTTGATGACAGAGGCCCAGTACTTC. As protein: CASSLMTEAQYF.

This sequence joins TRBV7-6 and TRBJ2-3; maybe TRBD2 (6 bases). The CDR3 consists of 14 residues. Looked up from germline, CDR1 is SGHVS and CDR2 is FNYEAQ. V lost 9 bases and J 4 bases, leaving 17 bases between the germline ends. This chain's CDR3 is CASLKTRLADTQYF. CDR3 bases: TGTGCCAGTTTAAAGACTCGACTAGCAGATACGCAGTATTTT.

This chain joins TRBV5-1 and TRBJ2-1; 7 bases are a match to TRBD2. V was clipped by 0 bases and J by 5 bases; unmatched bases: 8. This CDR3 spans 16 amino acids. Germline V lookup: CDR1 SGHRS, CDR2 YFSETQ. CDR3 nucleotide sequence: TGCGCCAGCAGCTTGGCAGGGAGGGTCAGCGACAATGAGCAGTTCTTC. Its translation is CASSLAGRVSDNEQFF.

The genes are TRBV5-1 and TRBJ1-1; possible D gene TRBD1, 6 bases. Per the germline V gene, CDR1 is SGHRS and CDR2 is YFSETQ. The germline V and J ends were trimmed by 3 bases and 0 bases, with 12 bases remaining between them. This CDR3 is built from 15 residues. Written as DNA, the CDR3 is TGCGCCAGCAGCTACCAGACAGGTTTGAACACTGAAGCTTTCTTT. Its translation is CASSYQTGLNTEAFF.

This rearrangement joins TRBV5-1 to TRBJ2-7; tentative D call: TRBD2 (6 bases). The CDR3 sequence is 11 residues long. CDR1 and CDR2 from the germline V gene are SGHRS and YFSETQ. Trimming left V 6 bases short and J 3 bases short, with 7 bases between. The CDR3 loop is CASNGGYEQYF. CDR3 bases: TGCGCCAGCAACGGGGGCTACGAGCAGTACTTC.